The rows below give T cell receptor beta chains drawn from one sample of a study of blood T cell repertoires in COVID-19. Sequencing was performed with immunoSEQ multiplex PCR; in TCRdb, only in-frame clones are kept and a portion is missing. There are 200,000 to 250,000 clones in the sample; 70% to 90% occur only once, and around 0.89% lies in the top ten. The sequenced sample was peripheral blood. These receptors all come from a man in his forties or fifties with acute or convalescent COVID-19. Each CDR3 is given with its conserved first and last residue. A D gene is named only where the DNA matches it firmly. Clone size is not always given. Where it is, it says once, few, many or a class for expanded clones.

abundance: NA
j_gene: TRBJ1-2
d_gene: TRBD1
v_gene: TRBV3-1/TRBV3-2
CDR3nt: TGTGCCAGCAGCAGACAGGGGGACTATGGCTACACCTTC
CDR3aa: CASSRQGDYGYTF

abundance: NA
j_gene: TRBJ2-4
d_gene: NA
v_gene: TRBV2
CDR3nt: TGTGCCAGCAGCGCCGGGCCCCAGAGGGGGTCCAAAAACATTCAGTACTTC
CDR3aa: CASSAGPQRGSKNIQYF

abundance: NA
j_gene: TRBJ1-1
d_gene: NA
v_gene: TRBV7-3
CDR3nt: TGTGCCAGCAGCCCCAGGGTCTCCCTGGGGAACACTGAAGCTTTCTTT
CDR3aa: CASSPRVSLGNTEAFF

abundance: NA
j_gene: TRBJ1-2
d_gene: TRBD1
v_gene: TRBV6-5
CDR3nt: TGTGCTTCTACTACAGGGGCCCTTAATGGCTACACCTTC
CDR3aa: CASTTGALNGYTF

abundance: NA
j_gene: TRBJ1-6
d_gene: TRBD1
v_gene: TRBV9
CDR3nt: TGTGCCAGCAGCGGACTATCCGGGACAGGGGGTCAGCTCCTCCACTTT
CDR3aa: CASSGLSGTGGQLLHF

abundance: NA
j_gene: TRBJ2-5
d_gene: NA
v_gene: TRBV7-8
CDR3nt: TGTGCCAGCAGCCCCCTTGTGAGCATGGGGGGAGAGACCCAGTACTTC
CDR3aa: CASSPLVSMGGETQYF

abundance: once
j_gene: TRBJ1-2
d_gene: NA
v_gene: TRBV11-2
CDR3nt: TGTGCCAGCAGCTTAATTGCAGTGACTTATGGCTACACCTTC
CDR3aa: CASSLIAVTYGYTF

abundance: NA
j_gene: TRBJ2-3
d_gene: NA
v_gene: TRBV6-5
CDR3nt: TGTGCCAGCAGCGCGATTGTCACAGATACGCAGTATTTT
CDR3aa: CASSAIVTDTQYF

abundance: NA
j_gene: TRBJ2-2
d_gene: NA
v_gene: TRBV3-1/TRBV3-2
CDR3nt: TGTGCCAGCAGCCAAGGTATGCAGACCGGGGAGCTGTTTTTT
CDR3aa: CASSQGMQTGELFF

abundance: NA
j_gene: TRBJ2-7
d_gene: TRBD2
v_gene: TRBV6-1
CDR3nt: TGTGCCAGCACCAGGGACCCCCGGGGGGGCGAGCAGTACTTC
CDR3aa: CASTRDPRGGEQYF

abundance: NA
j_gene: TRBJ1-2
d_gene: NA
v_gene: TRBV4-1
CDR3nt: TGCGCCAGCAGCCAAGGAGTGGGGGCCTATGGCTACACCTTC
CDR3aa: CASSQGVGAYGYTF

abundance: NA
j_gene: TRBJ2-1
d_gene: NA
v_gene: TRBV11-1
CDR3nt: TGTGCCAGCAGCCTCCCCTACAATGAGCAGTTCTTC
CDR3aa: CASSLPYNEQFF

abundance: NA
j_gene: TRBJ2-3
d_gene: TRBD1
v_gene: TRBV18
CDR3nt: TGTGCCAGCTCACCTGAGGGACAGGGAACAGATACGCAGTATTTT
CDR3aa: CASSPEGQGTDTQYF

abundance: NA
j_gene: TRBJ1-5
d_gene: TRBD1
v_gene: TRBV15
CDR3nt: TGTGCCACCAGCGGTACCGGGACAGGGTTCTTTCGCAATCAGCCCCAGCATTTT
CDR3aa: CATSGTGTGFFRNQPQHF

abundance: NA
j_gene: TRBJ1-5
d_gene: NA
v_gene: TRBV27
CDR3nt: TGTGCCAGCAGTAAAGGCGGGGGCGGTCAGCCCCAGCATTTT
CDR3aa: CASSKGGGGQPQHF

abundance: NA
j_gene: TRBJ2-3
d_gene: NA
v_gene: TRBV27
CDR3nt: TGTGCCAGCAGTTTATTGACAGCTTCGCCTAGCACAGATACGCAGTATTTT
CDR3aa: CASSLLTASPSTDTQYF

abundance: NA
j_gene: TRBJ1-1
d_gene: TRBD1
v_gene: TRBV7-6
CDR3nt: TGTGCCAGCAGCTACTACAGGGGGGCGAACACTGAAGCTTTCTTT
CDR3aa: CASSYYRGANTEAFF

abundance: NA
j_gene: TRBJ1-5
d_gene: TRBD1
v_gene: TRBV9
CDR3nt: TGTGCCAGCAGCGCCGATCAGGGGGATCAGCCCCAGCATTTT
CDR3aa: CASSADQGDQPQHF

abundance: NA
j_gene: TRBJ2-3
d_gene: NA
v_gene: TRBV7-3
CDR3nt: TGTGCCAGCAGCCCAACGGGCGGGGCCAACACAGATACGCAGTATTTT
CDR3aa: CASSPTGGANTDTQYF

abundance: NA
j_gene: TRBJ1-5
d_gene: NA
v_gene: TRBV6-5
CDR3nt: TGTGCCAGCAGTTTCGGGTACAATCAGCCCCAGCATTTT
CDR3aa: CASSFGYNQPQHF

abundance: NA
j_gene: TRBJ2-7
d_gene: NA
v_gene: TRBV9
CDR3nt: TGTGCCAGTAAGCCGACGGAGAGCTCCTACGAGCAGTACTTC
CDR3aa: CASKPTESSYEQYF

abundance: NA
j_gene: TRBJ1-1
d_gene: NA
v_gene: TRBV6-6
CDR3nt: TGTGCCAGCCTAGAGGGGGAACCGGGCCGTTTACCTGAAGCTTTCTTT
CDR3aa: CASLEGEPGRLPEAFF

abundance: NA
j_gene: TRBJ1-2
d_gene: NA
v_gene: TRBV12-3/TRBV12-4
CDR3nt: TGTGCCAGCAGGGTGGGCGCATATGGCTACACCTTC
CDR3aa: CASRVGAYGYTF

abundance: NA
j_gene: TRBJ1-2
d_gene: TRBD1
v_gene: TRBV7-9
CDR3nt: TGTGCCAGCAGCCTCGGGACAGGGGAAAACTATGGCTACACCTTC
CDR3aa: CASSLGTGENYGYTF

abundance: NA
j_gene: TRBJ1-6
d_gene: NA
v_gene: TRBV2
CDR3nt: TGTGCCAGCAAGACCGCCGGGGTGGGAAATTCACCCCTCCACTTT
CDR3aa: CASKTAGVGNSPLHF

abundance: NA
j_gene: TRBJ1-2
d_gene: TRBD1
v_gene: TRBV3-1/TRBV3-2
CDR3nt: TGTGCCAGCAGCCAAGTCCATAGGGGGCAAGGCTACACCTTC
CDR3aa: CASSQVHRGQGYTF

abundance: NA
j_gene: TRBJ2-2
d_gene: TRBD1
v_gene: TRBV27
CDR3nt: TGTGCCAGCAGCATGACAGGGGGGAGGGGGGAGCTGTTTTTT
CDR3aa: CASSMTGGRGELFF

abundance: once
j_gene: TRBJ2-5
d_gene: TRBD2
v_gene: TRBV11-3
CDR3nt: TGTGCCAGCAGCTCCCGACTAGCGGGGGCCCAAGAGACCCAGTACTTC
CDR3aa: CASSSRLAGAQETQYF

abundance: NA
j_gene: TRBJ1-2
d_gene: NA
v_gene: TRBV28
CDR3nt: TGTGCCAGCAGTCCCAGGACACGCCATGGCTACACCTTC
CDR3aa: CASSPRTRHGYTF

abundance: NA
j_gene: TRBJ1-2
d_gene: NA
v_gene: TRBV11-2
CDR3nt: TGTGCCAGCAGCTCCTCTCCCTTTGGCTACACCTTC
CDR3aa: CASSSSPFGYTF

abundance: NA
j_gene: TRBJ1-4
d_gene: TRBD1
v_gene: TRBV5-1
CDR3nt: TGCGCCAGCAGCTTCGGACAGGGTTATGAAAAACTGTTTTTT
CDR3aa: CASSFGQGYEKLFF

abundance: NA
j_gene: TRBJ1-2
d_gene: TRBD1
v_gene: TRBV5-6
CDR3nt: TGTGCCAGCAGCTCTCGTTCGGACAGGGGTGGCTACACCTTC
CDR3aa: CASSSRSDRGGYTF

abundance: NA
j_gene: TRBJ1-2
d_gene: TRBD1
v_gene: TRBV2
CDR3nt: TGTGCCAGCAGTGCGTTCACAGACAGGGAAGGGTTGGGCTACACCTTC
CDR3aa: CASSAFTDREGLGYTF

abundance: NA
j_gene: TRBJ1-1
d_gene: NA
v_gene: TRBV5-5
CDR3nt: TGTGCCACCACCGGGGGGGTCGGCTCTGAAGCTTTCTTT
CDR3aa: CATTGGVGSEAFF